The next 16 T cell receptor beta chains were all read from a single sample in a study of OX40 agonist ivuxolimab in advanced cancers. Data came from immunoSEQ multiplex PCR; TCRdb stores just in-frame clones and leaves some out. The table records roughly 72,000 clones, nearly 90% of them present only once. The starting material was CD4+ or CD8+ T cells sorted from blood, obtained in a trial of the OX40 agonist ivuxolimab. The receptors come from an adult with an advanced solid tumor such as melanoma, head and neck, liver or kidney cancer.

The gene calls are TRBV7-2 and TRBJ2-7; tentatively, D is TRBD2 (6 bases). The CDR3 runs 15 residues. Germline loops: CDR1 SGHTA, CDR2 FQGNSA. V dropped 9 bases and J dropped 2 bases, with 20 bases sitting between them. The CDR3 DNA follows: TGTGCCAGTCTCCCCGCCCCAGGGAGGACCTACGAGCAGTACTTC. Translated: CASLPAPGRTYEQYF.

The chain employs TRBV10-1 and TRBJ2-7; D ambiguous. Germline V lookup: CDR1 WNHNN, CDR2 SYGVQD (reference sequence). Between the trimmed V and J ends, which lost 8 bases and 2 bases, there was a span of 7 bases. CDR3 length: 11 amino acids. The CDR3 DNA sequence: TGCGCCAGCCGGCCCGCCTACGAGCAGTACTTC. This gives the protein CASRPAYEQYF.

The chain has TRBV19 and TRBJ2-2, with 9 bases aligning to TRBD1. The CDR3 consists of 15 residues. After removal of 6 bases from V and 4 bases from J, the junction contained 6 bases not matched to a gene. Germline V gives CDR1 LNHDA, CDR2 SQIVND (reference sequence). CDR3 sequence: CASSRQGVTTGELFF. CDR3 nucleotide sequence: TGTGCCAGTAGCAGACAGGGGGTGACCACCGGGGAGCTGTTTTTT. The full variable domain, with the rest looked up from reference TRBV19 and TRBJ2-2, is DGGITQSPKYLFRKEGQNVTLSCEQNLNHDAMYWYRQDPGQGLRLIYYSQIVNDFQKGDIAEGYSVSREKKESFPLTVTSAQKNPTAFYLCASSRQGVTTGELFFGEGSRLTVL.

This chain links TRBV28 with TRBJ1-6, with 7 bases aligning to TRBD1. Germline lookup yields CDR1 MDHEN and CDR2 SYDVKM. The V segment lost 5 bases and the J segment 1 base; nucleotides outside the gene matches: 8. The CDR3 sequence is 17 residues long. The CDR3 bases are TGTGCCAGCAGTCCCTGGCAGGGGGATTCCTATAATTCACCCCTCCACTTT. Its translation: CASSPWQGDSYNSPLHF.

This chain joins TRBV10-3 and TRBJ1-5; no clear D. The CDR3 extends over 15 amino acids. The germline V and J ends were trimmed by 0 bases and 0 bases, with 6 bases remaining between them. Per the germline V gene, CDR1 is ENHRY and CDR2 is SYGVKD. The CDR3 region has the DNA TGTGCCATCAGTGAGTCAGTCAGTAGCAATCAGCCCCAGCATTTT. Its protein is CAISESVSSNQPQHF.

The genes are TRBV19 and TRBJ2-7, with TRBD2 matching 14 bases. The germline V gene has CDR1 LNHDA and CDR2 SQIVND (reference sequence). V was clipped by 1 base and J by 9 bases; unmatched bases: 11. The CDR3 length is 17 residues. The CDR3 DNA sequence: TGTGCCAGTAGTATAGGCGGACTAGCGGGGGGCCCTCCCCCGCAGTACTTC. Translated, it gives CASSIGGLAGGPPPQYF.

The chain has TRBV7-8 and TRBJ2-3, with unresolved D. Trimming stripped 5 bases from V and 2 bases from J, with 11 bases between. The CDR3 totals 14 residues. Germline lookup yields CDR1 SGHVS and CDR2 FQNEAQ. The CDR3 region is CASSLPRDTDTQYF. Here the CDR3 DNA reads TGTGCCAGCAGCCTCCCTCGAGACACAGATACGCAGTATTTT.

The count of this clone is one. The chain has TRBV28 and TRBJ1-1; 8 bases map to TRBD1. Germline loops: CDR1 MDHEN, CDR2 SYDVKM. The CDR3 extends over 15 amino acids. J gave up 0 bases and V 8 bases, and 8 bases lay outside the gene matches. The CDR3, as DNA: TGTGCCAGCCCCCCTCGGACAGGGATGAACACTGAAGCTTTCTTT. Protein sequence: CASPPRTGMNTEAFF.

The chain links TRBV6-5 to TRBJ1-5; D is uncertain. The CDR3 is 13 amino acids. Per the germline V gene, CDR1 is MNHEY and CDR2 is SVGAGI. Trimming removed 2 bases from V and 3 bases from J, with 5 bases in between. CDR3 region: CASSYQHNQPQHF. The CDR3 nucleotides read TGTGCCAGCAGTTACCAGCACAATCAGCCCCAGCATTTT.

This clone was recorded only once. J is TRBJ1-1 and V is TRBV29-1; no clear D. This CDR3 spans 12 amino acids. V dropped 6 bases and J dropped 5 bases, with 13 bases sitting between them. Germline lookup yields CDR1 SQVTM and CDR2 ANQGSEA. The chain's CDR3 is CSVGRTVTEAFF. The CDR3, as DNA: TGCAGCGTCGGGCGGACGGTTACTGAAGCTTTCTTT.

The genes are TRBV4-2 and TRBJ2-1; TRBD2 might be the D (5 bases). Germline V CDR1 and CDR2: LGHNA, YNFKEQ. CDR3 size: 15 residues. The V gene lost 4 bases and the J gene lost 4 bases, with 14 bases spanning the gap. This chain's CDR3 is CASSPVSGIYNEQFF. The CDR3 coding sequence is TGTGCCAGCAGCCCTGTCAGCGGAATTTACAATGAGCAGTTCTTC.

The chain joins TRBV6-1 to TRBJ2-7; 10 bases are a match to TRBD1. CDR1 and CDR2 from the germline V gene are MNHNS and SASEGT. CDR3 length: 14 amino acids. Unmatched junction bases numbered 5, after V lost 5 bases and J lost 4 bases. The CDR3 is CASSIDRGLYEQYF. The CDR3 nucleotides are TGTGCCAGCAGTATCGACAGGGGGCTGTACGAGCAGTACTTC.

This sequence joins TRBV6-1 and TRBJ2-5; D may match TRBD1 or TRBD2 (5 bases each). Germline V CDR1 and CDR2: MNHNS, SASEGT. The CDR3 is 15 residues long. Trimming shortened V by 1 base and J by 5 bases, and 14 bases separated the two germline ends. CDR3 protein: CASSEVPLGVETQYF. The CDR3 DNA is TGTGCCAGCAGTGAAGTCCCCCTGGGGGTGGAGACCCAGTACTTC.

The rearrangement links TRBV4-1 to TRBJ2-1; no clear D. Germline loops: CDR1 MGHRA, CDR2 YSYEKL. Trimming shortened V by 0 bases and J by 5 bases, and 11 bases separated the two germline ends. The CDR3 length is 15 residues. The CDR3 bases are TGCGCCAGCAGCCAAGAAATTACCATCAACAATGAGCAGTTCTTC. Residues: CASSQEITINNEQFF.

The chain recombines TRBV2 with TRBJ1-1; D not certain. Germline V gives CDR1 SNHLY, CDR2 FYNNEI. V lost 4 bases, J lost 5 bases, and 11 bases lay in between. The length of the CDR3 is 13 residues. CDR3 amino acids: CASSVESPTEAFF. The CDR3 DNA reads TGTGCCAGCAGTGTAGAGTCCCCGACTGAAGCTTTCTTT.

The V and J genes are TRBV5-1 and TRBJ1-5; D remains unclear. The length of the CDR3 is 15 residues. V was pared by 4 bases and J by 2 bases, with 13 bases between. The germline V gene encodes CDR1 SGHRS and CDR2 YFSETQ. The CDR3 sequence: CASSPGDIGNQPQHF. The CDR3 DNA is TGCGCCAGCAGCCCCGGTGATATCGGCAATCAGCCCCAGCATTTT.